This T cell receptor beta chain was identified in a study of blood T cell repertoires in COVID-19. Study-wide background: Spain, Italy and the United States supplied samples that represented acute and convalescent COVID-19. T cells, B-cell-depleted T cells, or PBMCs supplied cDNA or gDNA.

In the original workflow: How many nucleated cells were present was estimated from reference gene primer amplification. Sequenced by immunoSEQ multiplex PCR; TCRdb stores in-frame clones only, minus some. That table gives V, J and clone size, and the DNA gave D and trimming. The sample consists of approximately 74,000 clones, 85% to 95% of them appearing once. The origin of this receptor is a woman in her sixties with active COVID-19. Material for sequencing was peripheral blood.

Here the CDR3 DNA reads TGTGCCACCAGCAGAGATCAGCAGGGGGGCACCATATATTTT. Protein sequence: CATSRDQQGGTIYF. The chain has TRBV15 and TRBJ1-3; 7 bases are a match to TRBD1. Germline assignment: CDR1 LNHNV and CDR2 YYDKDF (reference sequence). The CDR3 contains 14 residues. The V gene end was trimmed by 0 bases and the J gene end by 9 bases; junction bases not matched to a gene: 5.